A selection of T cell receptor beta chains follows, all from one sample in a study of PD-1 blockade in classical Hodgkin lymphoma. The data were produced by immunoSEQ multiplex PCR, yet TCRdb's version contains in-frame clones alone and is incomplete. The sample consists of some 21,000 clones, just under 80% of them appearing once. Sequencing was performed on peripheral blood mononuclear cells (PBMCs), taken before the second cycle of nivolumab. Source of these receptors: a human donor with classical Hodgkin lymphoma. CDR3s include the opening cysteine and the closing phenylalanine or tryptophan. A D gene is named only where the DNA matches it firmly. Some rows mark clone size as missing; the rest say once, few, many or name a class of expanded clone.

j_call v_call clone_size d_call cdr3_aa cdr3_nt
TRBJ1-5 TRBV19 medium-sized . CASSLNSNQPQHF TGTGCCAGTAGCTTAAATAGCAATCAGCCCCAGCATTTT
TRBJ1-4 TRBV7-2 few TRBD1 CASSLGQGVPNEKLFF TGTGCCAGCAGCTTGGGACAGGGGGTTCCTAATGAAAAACTGTTTTTT
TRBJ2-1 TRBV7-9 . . CASSPDNRYNEQFF TGTGCCAGCAGCCCCGACAATCGCTACAATGAGCAGTTCTTC
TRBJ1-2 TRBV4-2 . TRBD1 CASSSGGGGGYTF TGTGCCAGCAGCTCAGGAGGGGGCGGTGGCTACACCTTC
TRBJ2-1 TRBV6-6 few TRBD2 CASSSEIAGGYNEQFF TGTGCCAGCAGTTCCGAAATAGCGGGAGGGTACAATGAGCAGTTCTTC
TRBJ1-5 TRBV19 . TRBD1 CASSLRQGAGNQPQHF TGTGCCAGTAGTCTTAGACAGGGGGCAGGCAATCAGCCCCAGCATTTT
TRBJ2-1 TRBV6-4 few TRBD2 CASSAISGSPGNEQFF TGTGCCAGCAGCGCGATTAGCGGGAGTCCCGGGAATGAGCAGTTCTTC
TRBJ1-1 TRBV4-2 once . CASSTGTLNTEAFF TGTGCCAGCAGCACCGGGACACTGAACACTGAAGCTTTCTTT
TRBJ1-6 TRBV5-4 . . CASSSGHSSYNSPLHF TGTGCCAGCAGCTCCGGACACAGCTCCTATAATTCACCCCTCCACTTT
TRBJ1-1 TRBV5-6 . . CASSLGFSTEAFF TGTGCCAGCAGCTTAGGGTTTAGCACTGAAGCTTTCTTT
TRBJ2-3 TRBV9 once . CASSAAGTSTDTQYF TGTGCCAGCAGCGCCGCCGGGACTAGCACAGATACGCAGTATTTT
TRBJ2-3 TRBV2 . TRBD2 CASSMEAGGSTDTQYF TGTGCCAGCAGTATGGAGGCGGGGGGGAGCACAGATACGCAGTATTTT
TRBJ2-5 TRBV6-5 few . CASSQTRGETQYF TGTGCCAGCAGTCAAACTAGAGGAGAGACCCAGTACTTC
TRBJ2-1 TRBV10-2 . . CASSETGISSYNEQFF TGCGCCAGCAGTGAAACCGGGATCAGCTCCTACAATGAGCAGTTCTTC
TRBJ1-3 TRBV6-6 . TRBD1 CASSYSGQVSGNTIYF TGTGCCAGCAGTTACTCGGGACAGGTCTCTGGAAACACCATATATTTT
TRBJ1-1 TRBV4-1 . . CASSRLQGNTEAFF TGCGCCAGCAGCCGCTTACAGGGGAACACTGAAGCTTTCTTT
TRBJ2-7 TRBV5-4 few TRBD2 CASSLGGGYEQYF TGTGCCAGCAGCTTGGGCGGGGGGTACGAGCAGTACTTC
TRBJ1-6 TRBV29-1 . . CSVDEQGRDSPLHF TGCAGCGTTGATGAGCAGGGAAGAGATTCACCCCTCCACTTT
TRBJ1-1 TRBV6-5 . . CASSGITFNTEAFF TGTGCCAGCAGTGGGATAACATTCAACACTGAAGCTTTCTTT
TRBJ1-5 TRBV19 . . CASSIVASSNQPQHF TGTGCCAGTAGTATAGTAGCCTCTAGCAATCAGCCCCAGCATTTT
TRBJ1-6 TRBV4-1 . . CASSHQGLDNSPLHF TGCGCCAGCAGCCACCAGGGTCTGGATAATTCACCCCTCCACTTT
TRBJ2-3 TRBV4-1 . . CASSYMGGTDTQYF TGCGCCAGCAGCTACATGGGGGGCACAGATACGCAGTATTTT
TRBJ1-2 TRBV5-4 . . CASSQEQGLNYGYTF TGCGCCAGCAGCCAAGAGCAGGGGCTGAACTATGGCTACACCTTC
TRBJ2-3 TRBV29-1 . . CSVFPDTQYF TGCAGCGTATTCCCAGATACGCAGTATTTT
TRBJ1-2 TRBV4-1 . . CASSQVTEPYGYTF TGCGCCAGCAGCCAAGTGACTGAGCCTTACGGCTACACCTTC
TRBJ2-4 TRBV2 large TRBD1 CASRVDRGPSRAKNIQYF TGTGCCAGCAGAGTGGACAGGGGGCCGTCGCGAGCCAAAAACATTCAGTACTTC
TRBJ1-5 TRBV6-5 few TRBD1 CAAGTVLHQPQHF TGTGCCGCGGGGACAGTTTTGCATCAGCCCCAGCATTTT